The 31 T cell receptor beta chains below all came from one sample that was sequenced in a study of vaccination effects on CD4 cells after COVID-19. Sequencing followed a ViraFEST assay step that expanded antigen-specific CD4+ T cells with viral peptide pools. When around 9 days of culture had elapsed, CD4+ T cells were isolated. Nucleocapsid antibodies stayed negative before and after vaccination, showing no earlier SARS-CoV-2 infection. Their antigens remain unidentified. Repertoires were generated with immunoSEQ multiplex PCR, while TCRdb's copy carries only in-frame clones and drops some. The table has 50,000 to 60,000 clones, around 68% seen once. The starting material was CD4+ T cells from PBMCs cultured with SARS-CoV-2 spike peptides, obtained before COVID-19 vaccination. All receptors derive from a human donor who received a COVID-19 vaccine.

This clone was found once. The V gene is TRBV4-2, the J gene TRBJ2-6; D not certain. This CDR3 region has 17 residues. CDR1 is LGHNA and CDR2 is YNFKEQ in the germline V gene. Trimming stripped 4 bases from V and 0 bases from J, with 13 bases between. CDR3 in DNA: TGTGCCAGCAGCCTGGAAGCCCCGAGCTCTGGGGCCAACGTCCTGACTTTC. Encoded protein: CASSLEAPSSGANVLTF.

This clone has just one count. Here the CDR3 reads CASKGESGNQPQHF. Here the CDR3 DNA reads TGTGCCAGCAAGGGGGAAAGCGGCAATCAGCCCCAGCATTTT. The chain couples TRBV2 to TRBJ1-5, with D possibly matching TRBD1 (6 bases). The germline V gene has CDR1 SNHLY and CDR2 FYNNEI. The CDR3 is 14 amino acids. V was trimmed by 7 bases and J by 2 bases, leaving 12 bases between them.

The rearrangement uses TRBV5-8 and TRBJ2-3; 7 nucleotides agree with TRBD1. Losses at the gene ends were 4 bases for V and 6 bases for J; bases not matched to a gene: 11. CDR1 is SGHTS, CDR2 YDEGEE, per germline. CDR3 length: 15 residues. The CDR3 is CASSPGTASRDTQYF. The DNA for the CDR3 is TGTGCCAGCAGCCCCGGGACAGCCTCCCGGGATACGCAGTATTTT.

About this clone itself: Within the sample, other DNA sequences also encode this same CDR3. The J gene is TRBJ1-1, the V gene TRBV9, with 9 bases matching TRBD1. The CDR3 contains 15 residues. Germline values: CDR1 SGDLS, CDR2 YYNGEE. Trimming took 0 bases from V and 4 from J; bases not matched to a gene: 4. CDR3: CASSVGGQGRTEAFF. As DNA, the CDR3 is TGTGCCAGCAGCGTAGGGGGACAGGGTCGCACTGAAGCTTTCTTT.

This clone has a single count. CDR3 amino acids: CASSPTMGDQPQHF. CDR3 nucleotides: TGCGCCAGCAGCCCGACAATGGGAGACCAGCCCCAGCATTTT. J is TRBJ1-5 and V is TRBV4-3; D ambiguous. The V gene's germline CDR1 is LGHNA and CDR2 YSLEER. There are 14 residues in the CDR3. V gave up 4 bases and J gave up 7 bases, with 14 bases separating them.

The chain has TRBV29-1 and TRBJ1-2; maybe TRBD1 (5 bases). Germline V gene lookup returns CDR1 SQVTM and CDR2 ANQGSEA. This CDR3 has 14 amino acids. Trimming pared 0 bases from V and 6 bases from J, leaving 14 bases between. CDR3 DNA: TGCAGCGTTGAAGACCGGGACGGAGGAAATGGCTACACCTTC. Encoded protein: CSVEDRDGGNGYTF.

This chain uses TRBV6-4 with TRBJ2-1; 9 bases fit TRBD2. V lost 0 bases to trimming and J lost 1 base; unmatched junction nucleotides: 7. The CDR3 length is 18 residues. Germline CDR1 reads MRHNA; CDR2 reads SNTAGT. The CDR3 DNA is TGTGCCAGCAGTGACTCCCGGCGGGAGGGCACTTCCTACAATGAGCAGTTCTTC. Amino acids: CASSDSRREGTSYNEQFF.

J is TRBJ2-6 and V is TRBV18, with D possibly TRBD1 on 6 matching bases. With 7 bases removed from V and 4 bases from J, the gap between germline ends came to 26 bases. Germline lookup yields CDR1 KGHSH and CDR2 LQKENI. This CDR3 region has 19 residues. The CDR3 spells CASLPRRQARESGANVLTF. The CDR3 DNA reads TGTGCCAGCTTACCTCGTCGACAGGCTAGGGAGTCCGGGGCCAACGTCCTGACTTTC.

This clone was seen once. V is TRBV7-9 and J is TRBJ2-3; 8 bases match TRBD2. V lost 1 base to trimming and J lost 5 bases; unmatched junction nucleotides: 14. The germline CDR1 and CDR2 sequences are SEHNR and FQNEAQ (reference sequence). CDR3 length: 18 amino acids. The CDR3 DNA reads TGTGCCAGCAGCTTAGGGGCGGCGGGGGGACGCTCGGGAGATACGCAGTATTTT. It encodes CASSLGAAGGRSGDTQYF.

The chain is built from TRBV6-4 and TRBJ2-7, with 13 bases matching TRBD2. Trimming removed 6 bases from V and 4 bases from J; junction bases left unmatched: 6. This CDR3 spans 15 amino acids. The germline V gene encodes CDR1 MRHNA and CDR2 SNTAGT. The CDR3 DNA reads TGTGCCAGCAGGCAGGGGACTAGCGGGGCTTACGAGCAGTACTTC. This sequence encodes CASRQGTSGAYEQYF.

This chain uses TRBV9 with TRBJ2-3; D not certain. The ends were cut back, 0 bases at V and 0 bases at J, with 8 bases in the middle. The V gene's germline CDR1 is SGDLS and CDR2 YYNGEE. The CDR3 extends over 15 amino acids. CDR3 nucleotides: TGTGCCAGCAGCGTAGGCGGCCTGAGCACAGATACGCAGTATTTT. It yields the protein CASSVGGLSTDTQYF.

The J gene is TRBJ2-1, the V gene TRBV6-6; 12 nucleotides line up with TRBD2. The germline V gene has CDR1 MNHNY and CDR2 SVGAGI (reference sequence). The CDR3 is 17 residues long. V lost 5 bases, J lost 8 bases, and 13 bases stayed unmatched. The CDR3 DNA reads as TGTGCCAGCAGTCCGATCTCCGGGACTAGCGGGTGGGATGAGCAGTTCTTC. Translating it yields CASSPISGTSGWDEQFF.

The CDR3 nucleotides read TGTGCCAGCTCACCAGTGGGCCAGGGAGAAAGAGGCTACACCTTC. It translates to CASSPVGQGERGYTF. The chain combines TRBV18 with TRBJ1-2; D may be TRBD1 (5 bases). This CDR3 spans 15 amino acids. Looked up from germline, CDR1 is KGHSH and CDR2 is LQKENI. V lost 2 bases and J lost 8, with 18 bases in between.

This clone has only a few counts. This chain uses TRBV5-1 with TRBJ1-3; D gene unclear. The CDR3 sequence is 14 residues long. The germline V gene encodes CDR1 SGHRS and CDR2 YFSETQ. V was cut by 3 bases and J by 0 bases, with 7 bases left in between. In DNA form, the CDR3 reads TGCGCCAGCAGCTCACGGAGCTCTGGAAACACCATATATTTT. This encodes CASSSRSSGNTIYF.

This clone was counted a few times. The gene calls are TRBV2 and TRBJ1-2; TRBD1 is a possible D gene (6 bases). This CDR3 contains 12 residues. V was pared by 4 bases and J by 8 bases, with 11 bases between. Germline CDR1 is SNHLY and CDR2 is FYNNEI. This chain's CDR3 is CASSASGDGYTF. The CDR3 nucleotides read TGTGCCAGCAGTGCGTCAGGGGACGGCTACACCTTC. The variable domain in full, completed from reference TRBV2 and TRBJ1-2, reads EPEVTQTPSHQVTQMGQEVILRCVPISNHLYFYWYRQILGQKVEFLVSFYNNEISEKSEIFDDQFSVERPDGSNFTLKIRSTKLEDSAMYFCASSASGDGYTFGSGTRLTVV.

This clone came up once. The CDR3 spells CASSRGQNYGYTF. The CDR3 DNA follows: TGTGCCAGCAGCCGAGGGCAGAACTATGGCTACACCTTC. The V gene is TRBV14, the J gene TRBJ1-2; D unresolved. The CDR3 consists of 13 residues. Germline V gives CDR1 SGHDN, CDR2 FVKESK. V dropped 4 bases and J dropped 2 bases, with 8 bases sitting between them.

The table lists this clone with a count of one. CDR3 DNA sequence: TGTGCCAGCTCACGGGGGATCCAAGAGACCCAGTACTTC. Protein sequence: CASSRGIQETQYF. V gene TRBV18 combines with J gene TRBJ2-5; D possibly matches TRBD1 or TRBD2 (5 bases each). From germline, CDR1 is KGHSH and CDR2 LQKENI. The CDR3 consists of 13 residues. Deletions cut 4 bases from V and 1 base from J, with 7 bases between.

The CDR3 DNA sequence: TGTGCCAGCAGCCAATTCACAGATACGCAGTATTTT. This translates into CASSQFTDTQYF. V usage is TRBV4-2 and J usage is TRBJ2-3; D gene uncertain. Trimming left V 2 bases short and J 2 bases short, with 2 bases between. Germline lookup yields CDR1 LGHNA and CDR2 YNFKEQ. The CDR3 length is 12 residues.

The chain joins TRBV18 to TRBJ2-3; 8 bases match TRBD1. After removal of 6 bases from V and 2 bases from J, the junction contained 4 bases not matched to a gene. Germline loops: CDR1 KGHSH, CDR2 LQKENI. The CDR3 is 14 residues long. Written as DNA, the CDR3 is TGTGCCAGCTCTCGGACAGGGCCCACAGATACGCAGTATTTT. Its translation: CASSRTGPTDTQYF.

The rearrangement links TRBV18 to TRBJ1-4; perhaps TRBD1 as D (5 bases). CDR1 and CDR2 from the germline V gene are KGHSH and LQKENI. CDR3 length: 13 amino acids. V was clipped by 1 base and J by 10 bases, with 10 bases between them. This CDR3 reads CASSPLSGLKLFF. The CDR3 DNA reads as TGTGCCAGCTCACCACTGTCAGGGTTAAAACTGTTTTTT.

The CDR3 sequence is CASSLALAGENEQFF. The CDR3 bases are TGCGCCAGCAGCTTGGCCCTAGCGGGGGAAAATGAGCAGTTCTTC. The rearrangement uses TRBV5-1 and TRBJ2-1; TRBD2 matches at 10 bases. Germline V gene data show CDR1 as SGHRS and CDR2 as YFSETQ. CDR3 size: 15 residues. The ends lost 0 bases at V and 7 bases at J; junction bases unmatched: 4.

V is TRBV19 and J is TRBJ1-4; D may be TRBD1 (6 bases). The germline gives CDR1 LNHDA, CDR2 SQIVND (reference sequence). Deletions cut 5 bases from V and 14 bases from J, with 15 bases between. The CDR3 is 12 residues long. CDR3 bases: TGTGCCAGTAGTCCTCAAAGGGGGGATCTGTTTTTT. This gives the protein CASSPQRGDLFF.

The chain has TRBV5-5 and TRBJ1-3, with D possibly TRBD1 on 5 matching bases. CDR3 length equals 16 residues. V gave up 1 base and J gave up 0 bases, with 11 bases separating them. Germline-derived CDR1 and CDR2 are SGHKS and YYEKEE (reference sequence). CDR3 nucleotides: TGTGCCAGCAGCTTGCGTTGGGGCATCTCTGGAAACACCATATATTTT. This translates into CASSLRWGISGNTIYF.

The chain joins TRBV19 to TRBJ2-2; weak D call: TRBD2 (5 bases). This CDR3 contains 13 residues. With 5 bases removed from V and 7 bases from J, the gap between germline ends came to 11 bases. The germline gives CDR1 LNHDA, CDR2 SQIVND (reference sequence). The CDR3 sequence: CASSADWGGELFF. For the CDR3, the DNA is TGTGCCAGTAGTGCGGACTGGGGCGGGGAGCTGTTTTTT.

Only a few counts were recorded for this clone. This chain uses TRBV19 with TRBJ1-5, with D possibly matching TRBD1 (6 bases). Trimming shortened V by 7 bases and J by 0 bases, and 16 bases separated the two germline ends. This CDR3 is 16 amino acids long. Germline values: CDR1 LNHDA, CDR2 SQIVND (reference sequence). Here the CDR3 reads CASNNGGPYSNQPQHF. The CDR3, as DNA: TGTGCCAGTAATAACGGGGGGCCGTATAGCAATCAGCCCCAGCATTTT.

This chain connects TRBV5-1 to TRBJ1-2; no definite D call. The CDR3 extends over 13 amino acids. V dropped 2 bases and J dropped 2 bases, with 7 bases sitting between them. Per the germline V gene, CDR1 is SGHRS and CDR2 is YFSETQ. The CDR3 region is CASSLGANYGYTF. The CDR3 DNA is TGCGCCAGCAGCTTAGGAGCAAACTATGGCTACACCTTC.

This chain joins TRBV7-2 and TRBJ2-5; TRBD1 matches 7 bases. The CDR3 totals 14 residues. Per germline, CDR1 SGHTA and CDR2 FQGNSA. Losses at the gene ends were 5 bases for V and 3 bases for J; bases not matched to a gene: 6. Written as DNA, the CDR3 is TGTGCCAGCAGCCTGGACAGGACCAAAGAGACCCAGTACTTC. This codes for CASSLDRTKETQYF.

This rearrangement joins TRBV6-6 to TRBJ1-1; TRBD1 matches at 11 bases. The CDR3 is 16 amino acids. CDR1 is MNHNY and CDR2 is SVGAGI in the germline V gene (reference sequence). The trim removed 6 bases at V and 2 bases at J, leaving 8 bases unmatched. In DNA form, the CDR3 reads TGTGCCAGCAGCCCCGGGACAGGGGGACCCAACACTGAAGCTTTCTTT. As protein: CASSPGTGGPNTEAFF.

V usage is TRBV6-6 and J usage is TRBJ2-4; D perhaps matches TRBD2 (5 bases). Trimming pared 5 bases from V and 3 bases from J, leaving 5 bases between. Germline V gene sequence: CDR1 MNHNY, CDR2 SVGAGI (reference sequence). This CDR3 contains 12 residues. The CDR3 region is CASSAGKNIQYF. Written as DNA, the CDR3 is TGTGCCAGCAGTGCGGGCAAAAACATTCAGTACTTC.

V is TRBV7-9 and J is TRBJ1-5, with 8 bases aligning to TRBD1. With V trimmed by 1 base and J by 7 bases, 6 bases remained unmatched. The CDR3 totals 15 residues. The germline CDR1 and CDR2 sequences are SEHNR and FQNEAQ (reference sequence). The CDR3 reads CASSLGPDRVQPQHF. In DNA, the CDR3 is TGTGCCAGCAGCTTAGGCCCGGACAGGGTACAGCCCCAGCATTTT.

The chain carries TRBV6-6 and TRBJ1-1; TRBD1 might be the D (6 bases). The CDR3 totals 16 residues. Germline CDR1 is MNHNY and CDR2 is SVGAGI (reference sequence). Trimming stripped 8 bases from V and 4 bases from J, with 23 bases between. The CDR3 spells CASSIPPQGYGTEAFF. The DNA for the CDR3 is TGTGCCAGCTCCATCCCCCCACAGGGCTACGGCACTGAAGCTTTCTTT.